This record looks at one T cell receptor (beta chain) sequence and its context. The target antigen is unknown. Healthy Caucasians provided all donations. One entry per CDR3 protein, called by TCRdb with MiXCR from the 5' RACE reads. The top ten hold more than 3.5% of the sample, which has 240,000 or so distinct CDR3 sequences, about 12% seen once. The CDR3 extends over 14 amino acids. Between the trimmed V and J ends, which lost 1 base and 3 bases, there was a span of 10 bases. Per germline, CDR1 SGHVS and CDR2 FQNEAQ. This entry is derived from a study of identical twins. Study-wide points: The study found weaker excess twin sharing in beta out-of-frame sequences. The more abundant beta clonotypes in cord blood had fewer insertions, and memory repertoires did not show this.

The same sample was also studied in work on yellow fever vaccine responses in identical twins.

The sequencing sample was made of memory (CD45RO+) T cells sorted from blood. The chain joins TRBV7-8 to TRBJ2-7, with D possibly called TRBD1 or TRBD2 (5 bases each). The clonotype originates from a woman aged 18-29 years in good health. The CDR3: CASSLDGTVYEQYF. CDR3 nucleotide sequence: TGTGCCAGCAGCTTAGATGGGACGGTCTACGAGCAGTACTTC.